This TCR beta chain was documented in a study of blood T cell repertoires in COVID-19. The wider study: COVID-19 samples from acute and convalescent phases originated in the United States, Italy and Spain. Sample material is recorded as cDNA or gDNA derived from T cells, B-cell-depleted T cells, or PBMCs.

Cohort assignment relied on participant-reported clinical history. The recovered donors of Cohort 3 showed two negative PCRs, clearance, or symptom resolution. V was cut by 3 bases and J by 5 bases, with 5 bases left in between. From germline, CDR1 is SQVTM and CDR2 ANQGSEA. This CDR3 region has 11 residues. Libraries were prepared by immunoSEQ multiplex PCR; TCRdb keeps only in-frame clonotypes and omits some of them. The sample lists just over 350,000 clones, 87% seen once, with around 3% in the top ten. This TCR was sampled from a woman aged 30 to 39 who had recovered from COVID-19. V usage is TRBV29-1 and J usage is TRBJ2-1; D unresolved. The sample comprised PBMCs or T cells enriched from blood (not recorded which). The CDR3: CSVDYNNEQFF. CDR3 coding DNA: TGCAGCGTTGACTATAACAATGAGCAGTTCTTC.